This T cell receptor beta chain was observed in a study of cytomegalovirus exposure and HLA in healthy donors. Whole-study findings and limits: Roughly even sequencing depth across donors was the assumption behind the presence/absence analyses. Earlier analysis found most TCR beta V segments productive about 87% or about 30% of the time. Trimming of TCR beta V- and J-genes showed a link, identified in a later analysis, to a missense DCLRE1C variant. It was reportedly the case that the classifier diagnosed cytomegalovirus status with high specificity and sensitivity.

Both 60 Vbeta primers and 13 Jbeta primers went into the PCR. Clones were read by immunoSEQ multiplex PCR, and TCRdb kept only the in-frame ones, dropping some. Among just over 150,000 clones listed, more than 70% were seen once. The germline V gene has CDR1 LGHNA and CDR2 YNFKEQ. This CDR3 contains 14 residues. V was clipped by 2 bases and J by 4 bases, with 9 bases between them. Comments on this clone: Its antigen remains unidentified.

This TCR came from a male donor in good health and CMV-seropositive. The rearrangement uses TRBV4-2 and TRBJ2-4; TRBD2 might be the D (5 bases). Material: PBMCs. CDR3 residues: CASSQRGEKNIQYF. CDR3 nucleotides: TGTGCCAGCAGCCAACGGGGAGAAAAAAACATTCAGTACTTC.